Included here is one TCR beta chain sequence, with context. Sequenced by immunoSEQ multiplex PCR; TCRdb stores in-frame clones only, minus some. Among about 110,000 clones listed, about 95% were seen once. The V gene's germline CDR1 is LGHDT and CDR2 YNNKEL (reference sequence). The ends were cut back, 0 bases at V and 0 bases at J, with 11 bases in the middle. This CDR3 comprises 16 residues. The data belong to a study of T cell responses to AZD1222 COVID-19 vaccine. The sequencing used peripheral blood, collected 28 days after the second AZD1222 dose. The chain combines TRBV3-1 (or the pseudogene TRBV3-2) with TRBJ1-1, with a weak D call TRBD1 (6 bases). The TCR was taken from an adult who received the AZD1222 COVID-19 vaccine. The CDR3 is CASSQDGGGVNTEAFF. DNA of the CDR3: TGTGCCAGCAGCCAAGATGGCGGGGGCGTGAACACTGAAGCTTTCTTT.